This TCR beta chain was found in a study of cytomegalovirus exposure and HLA in healthy donors. Study summary: An early data release held some 85 million unique TCRs from HLA-typed donors. Findings and limits, study-wide: Immune exposure was documented only through CMV serostatus. A later analysis reportedly found that, within productive TCRs, an Asian-associated ancestry cluster had fewer N-insertions than the mean observed across the roughly 700 donors. Data from an earlier analysis indicated that most TCR beta V segments were productive either about 87% or about 30% of the time.

Both 60 Vbeta primers and 13 Jbeta primers went into the PCR. Repertoires were generated with immunoSEQ multiplex PCR, while TCRdb's copy carries only in-frame clones and drops some. The table has some 120,000 clones, 79% seen once; the top ten hold over 3.5%. Worth noting for this clone: The antigen remains unidentified. One end of the junction varies from germline; a read error may be responsible.

Germline V gene lookup returns CDR1 MNHEY and CDR2 SVGAGI. The CDR3 consists of 15 residues. This chain connects TRBV6-5 to TRBJ2-7; 12 nucleotides agree with TRBD2. Sequencing was carried out using PBMCs. The source is a young man in good health and CMV-seropositive. The CDR3 DNA follows: TGTACCAGCAGTCGACTAGCGGGAGACCACTACGAGCAGTACTTC. Its protein product is CTSSRLAGDHYEQYF.